These 2 T cell receptor beta chains share one sample of origin, sequenced in a study of T cell responses to AZD1222 COVID-19 vaccine (dated by TCRdb to the early 2020s). Libraries came from the immunoSEQ multiplex PCR assay. TCRdb limited this immuneACCESS table to in-frame rearrangements with V and J called. A share of clones is missing; checked studies link under half to unresolved V genes, and the rest is unexplained. A total of around 180,000 clones appear in this sample, around 87% of them only once. Around 2.5% of the sample comes from the top ten. Read against the paper, the sample's time point label means: baseline before first vaccination. What this sample's treatment or condition label stands for: meningococcal conjugate vaccine given as trial control. Sequenced material: peripheral blood, taken on day 0 of MenACWY control vaccination. These TCRs come from an adult in good health.

This clone was counted between two and nine times. The chain links TRBV6-5 to TRBJ2-7; 10 nucleotides match TRBD2. The CDR3 is 15 residues long. Germline V gives CDR1 MNHEY, CDR2 SVGAGI. V lost 6 bases to trimming and J lost 3 bases; unmatched junction nucleotides: 8. The CDR3 nucleotides read TGTGCCAGCAGAACGCTAGCGGGAGATCTCTACGAGCAGTACTTC. Translation: CASRTLAGDLYEQYF.

About this clone itself: An end of the junction differs from the germline gene, which may be a read error. V usage is TRBV6-2 or TRBV6-3 and J usage is TRBJ2-5, with D unclear. In germline, CDR1 is MNHEY, CDR2 SVGEGT. The CDR3 sequence is 14 residues long. The CDR3: CASSNNVLQVTQYF. Here the CDR3 DNA reads TGTGCCAGCAGTAACAACGTCTTGCAAGTGACCCAGTACTTC.